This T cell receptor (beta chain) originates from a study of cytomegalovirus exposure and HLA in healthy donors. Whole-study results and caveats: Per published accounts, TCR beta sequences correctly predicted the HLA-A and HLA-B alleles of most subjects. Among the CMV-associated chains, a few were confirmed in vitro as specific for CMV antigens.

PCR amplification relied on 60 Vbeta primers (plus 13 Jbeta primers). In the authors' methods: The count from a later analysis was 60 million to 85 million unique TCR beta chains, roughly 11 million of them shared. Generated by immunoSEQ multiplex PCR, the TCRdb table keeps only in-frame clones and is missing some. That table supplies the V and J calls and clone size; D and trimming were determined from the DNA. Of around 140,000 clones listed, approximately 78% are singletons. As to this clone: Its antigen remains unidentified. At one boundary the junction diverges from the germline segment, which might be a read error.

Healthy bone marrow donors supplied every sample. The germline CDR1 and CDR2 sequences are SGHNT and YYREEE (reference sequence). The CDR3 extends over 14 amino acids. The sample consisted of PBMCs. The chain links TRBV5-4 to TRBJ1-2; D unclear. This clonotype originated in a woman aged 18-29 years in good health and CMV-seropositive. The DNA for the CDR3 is TGTGCCAGCAGCTCGATTCAAGCTAACCATGGCTACACCTTC. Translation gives CASSSIQANHGYTF.